This entry lists 29 T cell receptor beta chains sequenced from one sample in a study of cytomegalovirus exposure and HLA in healthy donors. PCR employed 60 Vbeta and 13 Jbeta primers. Produced via immunoSEQ multiplex PCR; TCRdb's table is partial and in-frame only. The profile covers some 150,000 clones, with about 59% appearing a single time and roughly 2.9% taken by the ten largest. Sequencing was done on a sample of PBMCs. The receptors originated from a man in his forties in good health and CMV-seronegative.

On this clone: The sample carries other DNA sequences with the same CDR3. The chain is built from TRBV4-1 and TRBJ2-3, with 8 bases matching TRBD2. Germline assignment: CDR1 MGHRA and CDR2 YSYEKL. V gave up 7 bases and J gave up 5 bases; unmatched junction bases: 8. The CDR3 loop spans 14 amino acids. CDR3 coding DNA: TGCGCCAGCAAAATAGCGGGGACGGGAGATACGCAGTATTTT. Translating it yields CASKIAGTGDTQYF.

The chain employs TRBV4-3 and TRBJ1-2; D is ambiguous. The CDR3 sequence is 15 residues long. Looked up from germline, CDR1 is LGHNA and CDR2 is YSLEER. V lost 6 bases, J lost 6 bases, and 20 bases lay in between. The CDR3 DNA sequence: TGCGCCAGCAGTCCACTTCTCGACTCGCCTGATGGCTACACCTTC. Protein: CASSPLLDSPDGYTF.

The chain couples TRBV7-9 to TRBJ2-1; 8 bases align to TRBD2. The CDR3 runs to 14 residues. J lost 9 bases, V lost 1 base, and 5 bases had no gene match. Per germline, CDR1 SEHNR and CDR2 FQNEAQ (reference sequence). The DNA for the CDR3 is TGTGCCAGCAGCTTAGGGACTAGCCGCACTGAGCAGTTCTTC. Protein: CASSLGTSRTEQFF. Together with reference TRBV7-9 and TRBJ2-1, the CDR3 gives the full variable domain: DTGVSQNPRHKITKRGQNVTFRCDPISEHNRLYWYRQTLGQGPEFLTYFQNEAQLEKSRLLSDRFSAERPKGSFSTLEIQRTEQGDSAMYLCASSLGTSRTEQFFGPGTRLTVL.

This clone was detected only a few times. This chain links TRBV13 with TRBJ1-1; D gene uncertain. Germline-derived CDR1 and CDR2 are PRHDT and FYEKMQ (reference sequence). The CDR3 runs 15 residues. With 4 bases removed from V and 1 base from J, the gap between germline ends came to 13 bases. CDR3 in DNA: TGTGCCAGCAGCTGGGCTCCGGGAGCGAACACTGAAGCTTTCTTT. As protein: CASSWAPGANTEAFF.

This clone was observed a single time. The CDR3 sequence is CASSQLDTPYEQYF. CDR3 bases: TGTGCCAGCAGCCAACTCGACACTCCATACGAGCAGTACTTC. The V call is TRBV6-6, the J call TRBJ2-7; no clear D. Trimming cost V 6 bases and J 4 bases, with 16 bases left between them. CDR3 length: 14 residues. Germline V gene sequence: CDR1 MNHNY, CDR2 SVGAGI (reference sequence).

This clone was counted a few times. This rearrangement joins TRBV10-3 to TRBJ1-5; TRBD1 might be the D (5 bases). The V gene's germline CDR1 is ENHRY and CDR2 SYGVKD. Trimming cost V 3 bases and J 8 bases, with 14 bases left between them. CDR3 length: 14 residues. The CDR3 reads CAISDQRGFKPQHF. DNA for the CDR3: TGTGCCATCAGTGATCAGCGGGGGTTCAAGCCCCAGCATTTT.

This clone was detected ten times or more. CDR3 region: CASSLSVNTEAFF. CDR3 DNA: TGTGCCAGCAGCTTATCAGTGAACACTGAAGCTTTCTTT. The chain joins TRBV7-2 to TRBJ1-1; D unresolved. Germline V gene lookup returns CDR1 SGHTA and CDR2 FQGNSA. V was shortened by 2 bases and J by 0 bases, with 4 bases between the two germline ends. The CDR3 sequence is 13 residues long. The full variable domain, rest sourced from reference TRBV7-2 and TRBJ1-1, is GAGVSQSPSNKVTEKGKDVELRCDPISGHTALYWYRQSLGQGLEFLIYFQGNSAPDKSGLPSDRFSAERTGGSVSTLTIQRTQQEDSAVYLCASSLSVNTEAFFGQGTRLTVV.

The rearrangement uses TRBV19 and TRBJ2-3, with TRBD2 as a possible D gene (6 bases). Trimming took 3 bases from V and 2 from J, leaving 12 bases between them. Germline CDR1 and CDR2: LNHDA and SQIVND (reference sequence). The CDR3 contains 15 residues. The CDR3 region has the DNA TGTGCCAGTAGTATTGCGGGATCTTCCACAGATACGCAGTATTTT. Its protein is CASSIAGSSTDTQYF.

This clone appeared once. CDR3 region: CASSSLAVRVRGLNTEAFF. As DNA, the CDR3 is TGTGCCAGCAGTTCCCTGGCAGTCCGGGTTAGGGGGTTGAACACTGAAGCTTTCTTT. The chain has TRBV27 and TRBJ1-1; maybe TRBD1 (6 bases). Germline V lookup: CDR1 MNHEY, CDR2 SMNVEV (reference sequence). The CDR3 contains 19 residues. Trimming took off 4 bases at V and 0 bases at J, with 24 bases between the two ends.

V is TRBV28 and J is TRBJ1-6, with a weak D call TRBD1 (5 bases). CDR3 length: 13 residues. Per germline, CDR1 MDHEN and CDR2 SYDVKM. V was shortened by 6 bases and J by 8 bases, with 11 bases between the two germline ends. The CDR3: CASSQGGYSPLHF. For the CDR3, the DNA is TGTGCCAGCAGCCAGGGTGGTTATTCACCCCTCCACTTT.

This chain joins TRBV5-1 and TRBJ1-4, with 9 bases aligning to TRBD1. The CDR3 contains 15 residues. The junction had 6 bases not matched to a gene; V was cut back by 2 bases and J by 7 bases. Germline CDR1 is SGHRS and CDR2 is YFSETQ. In DNA, the CDR3 is TGCGCCAGCAGCTTCACACAGGGGGCGGGTGAAAAACTGTTTTTT. This codes for CASSFTQGAGEKLFF.

As concerns this clone: Other DNA sequences within the sample encode an identical CDR3. The genes are TRBV4-3 and TRBJ2-7, with TRBD1 matching 8 bases. J gave up 6 bases and V 0 bases, and 4 bases lay outside the gene matches. Germline-derived CDR1 and CDR2 are LGHNA and YSLEER. This CDR3 is built from 14 residues. Here the CDR3 DNA reads TGCGCCAGCAGCCAAGACAGGGGGCTCTTCGAGCAGTACTTC. Amino acids: CASSQDRGLFEQYF.

The chain has TRBV27 and TRBJ2-2; D perhaps matches TRBD1 (5 bases). Germline V gene data show CDR1 as MNHEY and CDR2 as SMNVEV (reference sequence). Trimming took 5 bases from V and 2 from J, leaving 12 bases between them. The CDR3 consists of 15 residues. The CDR3 sequence: CASSTHQGNTGELFF. CDR3 DNA sequence: TGTGCCAGCAGTACCCATCAGGGCAACACCGGGGAGCTGTTTTTT.

This clone was seen just once. The rearrangement links TRBV18 to TRBJ2-7; 9 bases map to TRBD2. The V gene's germline CDR1 is KGHSH and CDR2 LQKENI. This CDR3 has 15 amino acids. Trimming removed 1 base from V and 6 bases from J; junction bases left unmatched: 7. The CDR3 DNA is TGTGCCAGCTCACCACTCGCGGGAGGGCCCTCCGAGCAGTACTTC. It yields the protein CASSPLAGGPSEQYF. The complete variable domain, with remaining parts taken from reference TRBV18 and TRBJ2-7, reads NAGVMQNPRHLVRRRGQEARLRCSPMKGHSHVYWYRQLPEEGLKFMVYLQKENIIDESGMPKERFSAEFPKEGPSILRIQQVVRGDSAAYFCASSPLAGGPSEQYFGPGTRLTVT.

The genes are TRBV5-5 and TRBJ2-5; TRBD1 matches at 8 bases. The CDR3 is 15 residues long. The V and J ends lost 2 bases and 1 base, in that order; junction bases with no gene match: 4. In germline, CDR1 is SGHKS, CDR2 YYEKEE (reference sequence). CDR3 in DNA: TGTGCCAGCAGCTTTTGGGACAGGTCCCAAGAGACCCAGTACTTC. It specifies CASSFWDRSQETQYF.

The chain has TRBV19 and TRBJ2-7, with 9 bases aligning to TRBD2. Trimming removed 6 bases from V and 2 bases from J; junction bases left unmatched: 11. CDR1 and CDR2 (germline): LNHDA, SQIVND (reference sequence). The CDR3 extends over 16 amino acids. This CDR3 reads CASRMIAGDATYEQYF. CDR3 DNA sequence: TGTGCCAGTAGGATGATAGCGGGGGATGCGACCTACGAGCAGTACTTC.

The rearrangement uses TRBV19 and TRBJ2-3, with 11 nucleotides matching TRBD2. The CDR3 extends over 17 amino acids. Germline trimming cut 5 bases from V and 3 bases from J; bases unmatched to any gene: 10. CDR1 and CDR2 (germline): LNHDA, SQIVND (reference sequence). The CDR3 DNA follows: TGTGCCAGTAGTTCGACTAGCGGGGACCTAGGGACAGATACGCAGTATTTT. Encoded protein: CASSSTSGDLGTDTQYF.

The table lists this clone with a few counts. The gene calls are TRBV7-3 and TRBJ2-5, with 10 bases fitting TRBD2. Germline assignment: CDR1 SGHTA and CDR2 FQGTGA. V gave up 1 base and J gave up 11 bases; unmatched junction bases: 1. This CDR3 contains 12 residues. CDR3 sequence: CASSLNSGRQYF. In nucleotides, the CDR3 is TGTGCCAGCAGCTTAAATAGCGGGAGGCAGTACTTC.

The chain carries TRBV29-1 and TRBJ1-2; TRBD1 aligns across 9 bases. The CDR3 covers 15 residues. The junction had 10 bases not matched to a gene; V was cut back by 2 bases and J by 6 bases. CDR1 SQVTM and CDR2 ANQGSEA come from the germline V gene. Here the CDR3 DNA reads TGCAGCGTTGAAAAGACAGGGGGTACTGGGGATGGCTACACCTTC. It specifies CSVEKTGGTGDGYTF.

This clone has more than one count but fewer than ten. The chain recombines TRBV19 with TRBJ2-7; 8 bases line up with TRBD2. In germline, CDR1 is LNHDA, CDR2 SQIVND (reference sequence). V lost 4 bases, J lost 6 bases, and 8 bases stayed unmatched. The CDR3 is made up of 14 amino acids. Written as DNA, the CDR3 is TGTGCCAGTAGTAACCCCGGGACTAGTTCCGAGCAGTACTTC. It encodes CASSNPGTSSEQYF.

The chain combines TRBV4-1 with TRBJ2-7; 9 bases align to TRBD2. Trimming took 2 bases from V and 5 from J; bases not matched to a gene: 10. The germline gives CDR1 MGHRA, CDR2 YSYEKL. This CDR3 has 16 residues. This chain's CDR3 is CASSQSAEREADEQYF. CDR3 bases: TGCGCCAGCAGCCAATCCGCAGAGCGGGAGGCAGACGAGCAGTACTTC.

CDR3 DNA: TGTGCCAGCATAGTCACAGCCTCTGCCTACAATGAGCAGTTCTTC. The encoded protein is CASIVTASAYNEQFF. J is TRBJ2-1 and V is TRBV27; no definite D call. The V end lost 7 bases, the J end lost 2 bases, and 15 bases lay between the germline ends. Germline V gene data show CDR1 as MNHEY and CDR2 as SMNVEV (reference sequence). CDR3 length: 15 residues.

The chain recombines TRBV30 with TRBJ2-1; weak D call: TRBD2 (6 bases). Per germline, CDR1 GTSNPN and CDR2 SVGIG (reference sequence). CDR3 length: 15 amino acids. Trimming removed 3 bases at V and 0 bases at J, with 12 bases between. CDR3 DNA: TGTGCCTGGAGGTTCGGGGGAAGCTCCTACAATGAGCAGTTCTTC. Translation: CAWRFGGSSYNEQFF.

The CDR3 here is CASSEDSYNQPQHF. In nucleotides, the CDR3 is TGTGCCAGCAGTGAAGACAGCTACAATCAGCCCCAGCATTTT. The chain carries TRBV25-1 and TRBJ1-5; a possible D gene is TRBD1 (5 bases). CDR3 length: 14 residues. The V end lost 2 bases, the J end lost 3 bases, and 8 bases lay between the germline ends. The germline gives CDR1 MGHDK, CDR2 SYGVNS.

J is TRBJ2-7 and V is TRBV6-5; D is unresolved. From germline, CDR1 is MNHEY and CDR2 SVGAGI. Trimming shortened V by 6 bases and J by 3 bases, and 15 bases separated the two germline ends. This CDR3 region has 14 residues. As DNA, the CDR3 is TGTGCCAGCAGCCGAAGTGGTGAGAGCTACGAGCAGTACTTC. This gives the protein CASSRSGESYEQYF.

The chain links TRBV5-6 to TRBJ2-7, with no clear D. Between the trimmed V and J ends, which lost 0 bases and 5 bases, there was a span of 9 bases. The CDR3 spans 13 residues. Germline CDR1 is SGHDT and CDR2 is YYEEEE. CDR3: CASSLAPGDEQYF. CDR3 DNA sequence: TGTGCCAGCAGCTTGGCCCCCGGAGACGAGCAGTACTTC.

This clone was seen a single time. V is TRBV19 and J is TRBJ2-3; tentative D call: TRBD2 (5 bases). The CDR3 totals 17 residues. Trimming shortened V by 3 bases and J by 0 bases, and 16 bases separated the two germline ends. Germline loops: CDR1 LNHDA, CDR2 SQIVND (reference sequence). The CDR3 reads CASSIEGTGSSTDTQYF. Here the CDR3 DNA reads TGTGCCAGTAGTATCGAGGGAACTGGATCTAGCACAGATACGCAGTATTTT.

The rearrangement links TRBV18 to TRBJ1-1, with 12 bases lining up with TRBD1. V lost 4 bases to trimming and J lost 4 bases; unmatched junction nucleotides: 13. Germline lookup yields CDR1 KGHSH and CDR2 LQKENI. The CDR3 extends over 18 amino acids. Written as DNA, the CDR3 is TGTGCCAGCTCACTCACTTCCGGGACAGGGGGCATTGGCACTGAAGCTTTCTTT. This codes for CASSLTSGTGGIGTEAFF.

V gene TRBV5-1 combines with J gene TRBJ2-1; no clear D gene. The germline V gene has CDR1 SGHRS and CDR2 YFSETQ. The CDR3 runs 13 residues. V was shortened by 0 bases and J by 3 bases, with 4 bases between the two germline ends. Here the CDR3 reads CASSLDSYNEQFF. In nucleotides, the CDR3 is TGCGCCAGCAGCTTGGACAGCTACAATGAGCAGTTCTTC.